The rows below give T cell receptor beta chains drawn from one sample of a study of cytomegalovirus exposure and HLA in healthy donors. The repertoire was sequenced with immunoSEQ multiplex PCR; TCRdb's copy has only in-frame clones and lacks some. The sample records over 100,000 clones, about three quarters being singletons. The specimen was PBMCs. Receptors were obtained from a female donor in good health and CMV-seronegative. The CDR3 runs from the conserved cysteine through the conserved F or W. The order of the fields is D gene, J gene, V gene, clone size, CDR3 DNA, CDR3 protein. The D gene is left open where the match is weak. The size entry is marked missing in some rows and otherwise reads once, few, many or a size class.

d_call: -; j_call: TRBJ1-3; v_call: TRBV5-8; clone_size: -; cdr3_nt: TGTGCCAGCAGCTTAAATCGAGGCCCCTCTGGAAACACCATATATTTT; cdr3_aa: CASSLNRGPSGNTIYF
d_call: -; j_call: TRBJ1-2; v_call: TRBV7-9; clone_size: -; cdr3_nt: TGTGCCAGCAGCTTGGATCAGGGGAACGGCTACACCTTC; cdr3_aa: CASSLDQGNGYTF
d_call: -; j_call: TRBJ1-1; v_call: TRBV5-1; clone_size: -; cdr3_nt: TGCGCCAGCGCACTCAACAGCATGAACACTGAAGCTTTCTTT; cdr3_aa: CASALNSMNTEAFF
d_call: -; j_call: TRBJ1-3; v_call: TRBV7-9; clone_size: once; cdr3_nt: TGTGCCAGCAGCGGACAGGGAAACACCATATATTTT; cdr3_aa: CASSGQGNTIYF
d_call: TRBD1; j_call: TRBJ1-4; v_call: TRBV7-8; clone_size: -; cdr3_nt: TGTGCCAGCAGCTTACCGGGACAGGGGTCGAGAGAAAAACTGTTTTTT; cdr3_aa: CASSLPGQGSREKLFF
d_call: TRBD1; j_call: TRBJ1-2; v_call: TRBV5-4; clone_size: -; cdr3_nt: TGTGCCAGCAGCCAGGGACAGGGCTATGGCTACACCTTC; cdr3_aa: CASSQGQGYGYTF
d_call: -; j_call: TRBJ1-5; v_call: TRBV2; clone_size: -; cdr3_nt: TGTGCCAGCAGTGAAGCTAGGACAGATCAGCCCCAGCATTTT; cdr3_aa: CASSEARTDQPQHF
d_call: TRBD2; j_call: TRBJ2-1; v_call: TRBV4-3; clone_size: -; cdr3_nt: TGCGCCAGCAGCCTGGCCGGGGGACTATACAATGAGCAGTTCTTC; cdr3_aa: CASSLAGGLYNEQFF
d_call: -; j_call: TRBJ1-4; v_call: TRBV9; clone_size: -; cdr3_nt: TGTGCCAGCAGCTCAACCGGGACAAGCATCGAAAAACTGTTTTTT; cdr3_aa: CASSSTGTSIEKLFF
d_call: -; j_call: TRBJ1-2; v_call: TRBV19; clone_size: -; cdr3_nt: TGTGCCAGTAGATTAGACAGGACTGATGGCTACACCTTC; cdr3_aa: CASRLDRTDGYTF
d_call: -; j_call: TRBJ2-7; v_call: TRBV5-1; clone_size: few; cdr3_nt: TGCGCCAGCAGCTTGTCAGCTAGCCTCTCCTACGAGCAGTACTTC; cdr3_aa: CASSLSASLSYEQYF
d_call: TRBD1; j_call: TRBJ1-4; v_call: TRBV5-4; clone_size: many; cdr3_nt: TGTGCCAGCAGCTTGAACCGGGACAGGGGTACAACTAATGAAAAACTGTTTTTT; cdr3_aa: CASSLNRDRGTTNEKLFF
d_call: TRBD2; j_call: TRBJ2-1; v_call: TRBV6-5; clone_size: once; cdr3_nt: TGTGCCAGCAGTTACTCGGGACTAGCGGGGGGCAATGAGCAGTTCTTC; cdr3_aa: CASSYSGLAGGNEQFF
d_call: TRBD1; j_call: TRBJ2-5; v_call: TRBV7-2; clone_size: -; cdr3_nt: TGTGCCAGCAGCGGCCGGACAGGGGGCGCGGAGACCCAGTACTTC; cdr3_aa: CASSGRTGGAETQYF
d_call: -; j_call: TRBJ2-7; v_call: TRBV15; clone_size: -; cdr3_nt: TGTGCCACCAGTAGAGGCGGGGCAGGTAGCTACGAGCAGTACTTC; cdr3_aa: CATSRGGAGSYEQYF
d_call: TRBD1; j_call: TRBJ2-3; v_call: TRBV19; clone_size: -; cdr3_nt: TGTGCCAGTAGTGGGGCCAACCGGGACAGGGGGACAGATACGCAGTATTTT; cdr3_aa: CASSGANRDRGTDTQYF
d_call: -; j_call: TRBJ2-3; v_call: TRBV7-9; clone_size: -; cdr3_nt: TGTGCCAGCAGCTTAGTTCAGGGCAGTGCCTCTCGCACAGATACGCAGTATTTT; cdr3_aa: CASSLVQGSASRTDTQYF
d_call: TRBD1; j_call: TRBJ1-4; v_call: TRBV5-5; clone_size: -; cdr3_nt: TGTGCCAGCAGCTTCTGGGACAGGGGTGAAAAACTGTTTTTT; cdr3_aa: CASSFWDRGEKLFF
d_call: TRBD1; j_call: TRBJ2-1; v_call: TRBV9; clone_size: -; cdr3_nt: TGTGCCAGCAGCGTAGCAGGGACAGGGGGTAAGACGGTGCAGTTCTTC; cdr3_aa: CASSVAGTGGKTVQFF
d_call: TRBD1; j_call: TRBJ1-1; v_call: TRBV9; clone_size: -; cdr3_nt: TGTGCCAGCAGCCAAGGACAGGGTAGGAACACTGAAGCTTTCTTT; cdr3_aa: CASSQGQGRNTEAFF
d_call: TRBD2; j_call: TRBJ2-7; v_call: TRBV5-1; clone_size: -; cdr3_nt: TGCGCCAGCAGCTCTCTCCGGACTAGCGGGGTCTACGAGCAGTACTTC; cdr3_aa: CASSSLRTSGVYEQYF
d_call: TRBD2; j_call: TRBJ2-5; v_call: TRBV5-1; clone_size: -; cdr3_nt: TGCGCCAGCAGCAGCGGGACTGAAGAGACCCAGTACTTC; cdr3_aa: CASSSGTEETQYF
d_call: -; j_call: TRBJ1-1; v_call: TRBV5-6; clone_size: few; cdr3_nt: TGTGCCAGCAGCCCACGGGGGGAGAAAGCTTTCTTT; cdr3_aa: CASSPRGEKAFF
d_call: TRBD1; j_call: TRBJ1-6; v_call: TRBV6-6; clone_size: -; cdr3_nt: TGTGCCAGCAGTTCCTCGGGACAGAAGAATTCACCCCTCCACTTT; cdr3_aa: CASSSSGQKNSPLHF
d_call: -; j_call: TRBJ2-3; v_call: TRBV28; clone_size: few; cdr3_nt: TGTGCCAGCAAACGACACGACGCAGATACGCAGTATTTT; cdr3_aa: CASKRHDADTQYF
d_call: -; j_call: TRBJ2-1; v_call: TRBV27; clone_size: -; cdr3_nt: TGTGCCAGCGGCTACGCGGAGGGCAATGAGCAGTTCTTC; cdr3_aa: CASGYAEGNEQFF
d_call: -; j_call: TRBJ2-7; v_call: TRBV6-1; clone_size: -; cdr3_nt: TGTGCCAGCAGGAAAACGCGTCCTGACGAGCAGTACTTC; cdr3_aa: CASRKTRPDEQYF